This T cell receptor (beta chain) was recovered during a study of T cell repertoires in cytomegalovirus infection. Study background: Researchers turned to recently identified HLA-C-restricted CMV epitopes as well as well-studied HLA-B-restricted ones. Evidence of both CMV infection and a matching HLA type came from public TCR beta signatures.

Details on this clonotype: Its antigen is as yet unknown.

The CDR3 is 15 residues long. The germline V and J ends were trimmed by 4 bases and 4 bases, with 15 bases remaining between them. The germline V gene has CDR1 LGHNA and CDR2 YNFKEQ. TCRdb ran MiXCR on the reads and lists one entry per CDR3 protein. The sample contains about 700,000 distinct CDR3 sequences, around a third of which appear only once. The study's findings and limits: The response measured ex vivo was dominated by TCR beta clonotypes (HLA-C-restricted and CMV-specific). Summed frequency of shared TCR beta families picked out CMV carriers who also had the relevant HLA.

This specimen consisted of cultured PBMCs, obtained from culture after CMV antigen stimulation. The TCR sequence derives from a human donor in good health (CMV status not recorded). Some clones in this sample may be carry-over from other donors' samples. This chain connects TRBV4-2 to TRBJ2-3; D may be TRBD2 (6 bases). CDR3: CASSRAQEGADTQYF. CDR3 in DNA: TGTGCCAGCAGCCGAGCCCAGGAGGGTGCAGATACGCAGTATTTT.